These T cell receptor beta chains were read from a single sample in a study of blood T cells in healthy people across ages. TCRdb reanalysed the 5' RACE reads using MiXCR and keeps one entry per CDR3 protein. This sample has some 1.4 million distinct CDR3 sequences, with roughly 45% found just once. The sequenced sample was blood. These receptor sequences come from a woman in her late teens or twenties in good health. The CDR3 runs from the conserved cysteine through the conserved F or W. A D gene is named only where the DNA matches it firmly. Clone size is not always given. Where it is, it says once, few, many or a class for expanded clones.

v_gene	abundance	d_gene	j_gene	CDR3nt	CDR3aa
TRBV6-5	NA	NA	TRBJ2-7	TGTGCCAGCAGTTACGTCAGGAACTACGAGCAGTACTTC	CASSYVRNYEQYF
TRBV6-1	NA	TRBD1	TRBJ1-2	TGTGCCAGCAGGGATCCGGGACAGGGTTATGGCTACACCTTC	CASRDPGQGYGYTF
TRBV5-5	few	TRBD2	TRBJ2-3	TGTGCCAGCAGCTTCGACCCGGGACTAGCGGGAGAGGCGGATACGCAGTATTTT	CASSFDPGLAGEADTQYF
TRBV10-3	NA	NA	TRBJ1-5	TGTGCCATCAGTGAGTCAGGGTTCAATCAGCCCCAGCATTTT	CAISESGFNQPQHF
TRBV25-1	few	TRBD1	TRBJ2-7	TGTGCCAGCAGTGATAATCCCGGACAGGTGATGTACGAGCAGTACTTC	CASSDNPGQVMYEQYF
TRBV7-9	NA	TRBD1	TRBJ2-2	TGTGCCAGCAGCAGAGGACAGGGGGATCTGTTTTTT	CASSRGQGDLFF
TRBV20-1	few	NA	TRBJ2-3	TGCAGTACAGTACCGGGACCCCGAGATACGCAGTATTTT	CSTVPGPRDTQYF
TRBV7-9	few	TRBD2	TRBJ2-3	TGTGCCAGCAGTCTCATAGCGGGGGGGACTAGCACAGATACGCAGTATTTT	CASSLIAGGTSTDTQYF
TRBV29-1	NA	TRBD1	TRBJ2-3	TGCAGCGCTGAAGGCGACAGGGGGAACCCAGATACGCAGTATTTT	CSAEGDRGNPDTQYF
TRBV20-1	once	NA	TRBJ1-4	TGCAGTGCTGAACCGGGACAAGTCCATAATGAAAAACTGTTTTTT	CSAEPGQVHNEKLFF
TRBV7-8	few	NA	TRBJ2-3	TGTGCCAGCAGCCCCAGAGGGGTAGACACAGATACGCAGTATTTT	CASSPRGVDTDTQYF
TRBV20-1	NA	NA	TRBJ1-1	TGCAGTGCCCGGACAAGACGGAACACTGAAGCTTTCTTT	CSARTRRNTEAFF
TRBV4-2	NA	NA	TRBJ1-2	TGTGCCAGCAGCCAAGACCAGGGTGTACCTGTCTATGGCTACACCTTC	CASSQDQGVPVYGYTF
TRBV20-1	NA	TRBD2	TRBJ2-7	TGCAGTGCTAGAGGTGGGGGGGACTACGAGCAGTACTTC	CSARGGGDYEQYF
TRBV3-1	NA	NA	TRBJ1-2	TGTGCCAGCAGCCAAGCCCTTGGGAGTTACACCTTC	CASSQALGSYTF
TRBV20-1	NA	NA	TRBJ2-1	TGCAGTGCTAGAAACCAACGTCCTACACTGAATGAGCAGTTCTTC	CSARNQRPTLNEQFF
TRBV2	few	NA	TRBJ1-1	TGTGCCAGCAGGCGGGGGTTGGGCACTGAAGCTTTCTTT	CASRRGLGTEAFF
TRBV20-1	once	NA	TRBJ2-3	TGCAGTGCTAGAATGGGGGAAATCACAGATACGCAGTATTTT	CSARMGEITDTQYF
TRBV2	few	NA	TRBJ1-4	TGTGCCAGCCTTCGTGAAAAACTGTTTTTT	CASLREKLFF
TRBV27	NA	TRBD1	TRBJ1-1	TGTGCCAGCAGTTCTGGTGCAGGGGGCTGGACTGAAGCTTTCTTT	CASSSGAGGWTEAFF
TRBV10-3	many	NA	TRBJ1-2	TGTGCCATCAGTGAGTTTATGGGCGGCTACACCTTC	CAISEFMGGYTF
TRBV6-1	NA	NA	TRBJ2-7	TGTGCCAGCAGTGCGTCTCTTGACGAGCAGTACTTC	CASSASLDEQYF
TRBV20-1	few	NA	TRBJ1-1	TGCAGTGCTAGTAAGGGAGGGACTGAAGCTTTCTTT	CSASKGGTEAFF
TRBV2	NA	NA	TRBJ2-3	TGTGCCAGCGGTGGACCGGGCGCCGGCACAGATACGCAGTATTTT	CASGGPGAGTDTQYF
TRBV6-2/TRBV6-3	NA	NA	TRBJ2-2	TGTGCCAGCAGTTACCGGGCAGGCCAGGATAATTATAGAACCGGGGAGCTGTTTTTT	CASSYRAGQDNYRTGELFF
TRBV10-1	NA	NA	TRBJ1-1	TGCGCCAGGAGCCTCAACAGGGTCACTGAAGCTTTCTTT	CARSLNRVTEAFF
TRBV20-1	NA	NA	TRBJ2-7	TGCAGCGTCCAAGGTGGTTACGAGCAGTACTTC	CSVQGGYEQYF
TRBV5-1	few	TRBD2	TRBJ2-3	TGCGCCAGCAGCTTGAGGTCTAGCGGGCCGGGAGATACGCAGTATTTT	CASSLRSSGPGDTQYF
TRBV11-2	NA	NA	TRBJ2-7	TGTGCCAGCAGCTTAAGAGCCGGGGGGCACGAGCAGTACTTC	CASSLRAGGHEQYF
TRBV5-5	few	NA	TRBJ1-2	TGTGCCAGCAGCTTGGGGACACAGGGCAGCTATGGCTACACCTTC	CASSLGTQGSYGYTF
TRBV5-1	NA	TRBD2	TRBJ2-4	TGCGCCAGCAGCTCCGGGACTACAAACATTCAGTACTTC	CASSSGTTNIQYF
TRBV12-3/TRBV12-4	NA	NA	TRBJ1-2	TGTACCAGCAGCCCAAAACCGCCAACTAACTATGGCTACACCTTC	CTSSPKPPTNYGYTF
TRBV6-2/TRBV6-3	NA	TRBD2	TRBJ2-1	TGTGCCAGCAGGAAAGCGGGAGGGCTGTACAATGAGCAGTTCTTC	CASRKAGGLYNEQFF
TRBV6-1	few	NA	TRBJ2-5	TGTGCCAGCAGTGAAGGACTCGCAGGGACGGTGACCCAGTACTTC	CASSEGLAGTVTQYF
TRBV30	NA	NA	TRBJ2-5	TGTGCCTGGACCCGGACAGACAATGAGCAGTACTTC	CAWTRTDNEQYF
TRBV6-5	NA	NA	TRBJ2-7	TGTACCAGCAGCCCTTACGGCCAGGACGAGCAGTACTTC	CTSSPYGQDEQYF
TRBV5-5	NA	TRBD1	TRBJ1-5	TGTGCCAGCAGCCGGATGACAGGGGAGATTAATCAGCCCCAGCATTTT	CASSRMTGEINQPQHF
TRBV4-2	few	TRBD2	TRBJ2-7	TGTGCCAGCAGCTTTACTAGCGGGAGTACGAAGAACGAGCAGTACTTC	CASSFTSGSTKNEQYF
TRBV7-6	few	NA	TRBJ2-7	TGTGCCAGCAGCTTAGATCCTAGCTCGAATTCCTACGAGCAGTACTTC	CASSLDPSSNSYEQYF
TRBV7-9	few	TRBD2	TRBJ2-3	TGTGCCAGCAGCTATCCTCGGGGGGAGGCTCTCTCGGATACGCAGTATTTT	CASSYPRGEALSDTQYF
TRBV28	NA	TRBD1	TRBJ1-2	TGTGCCAGCAGTACCGTGGGACAGCTCTATGGCTACACCTTC	CASSTVGQLYGYTF
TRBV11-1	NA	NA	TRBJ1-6	TGTGCCAGCAGTACGAGAAGTGGGGACTTTAATTCACCCCTCCACTTT	CASSTRSGDFNSPLHF
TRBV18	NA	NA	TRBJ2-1	TGTGCCAGCTCACCACGAGGGGAAAGGTACAATGAGCAGTTCTTC	CASSPRGERYNEQFF
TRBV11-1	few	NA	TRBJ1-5	TGTGCCAGCAGCTTAGCCCCTGGGGAGACAGACTCCACGTATAGCAATCAGCCCCAGCATTTT	CASSLAPGETDSTYSNQPQHF
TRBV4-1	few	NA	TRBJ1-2	TGCGCCAGCAGCCAGAGCGCAAACGGACAGTCACATAACTATGGCTACACCTTC	CASSQSANGQSHNYGYTF
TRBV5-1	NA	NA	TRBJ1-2	TGCGCCAGCTTGGACGGCACGGGCTACACCTTC	CASLDGTGYTF
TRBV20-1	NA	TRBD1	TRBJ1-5	TGCAGTGCTAGAGAGGGGACAGGGGCAAATCAGCCCCAGCATTTT	CSAREGTGANQPQHF
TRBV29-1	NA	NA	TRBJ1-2	TGCGGCGTTGTGACAGGATCAGGGGATGGCTACACCTTC	CGVVTGSGDGYTF
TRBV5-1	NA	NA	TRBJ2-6	TGCGCCAGCAGCTTTTCAGGCCTCACTCGCTCTGGGGCCAACGTCCTGACTTTC	CASSFSGLTRSGANVLTF
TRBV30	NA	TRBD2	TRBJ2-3	TGTGCCTGGAGTCGAGTAGCTGGAGCGGGGACCACAGATACGCAGTATTTT	CAWSRVAGAGTTDTQYF
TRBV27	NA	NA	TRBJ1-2	TGTGCCAGCAGTTTATCAAACAGAACGAAAGGTTACACCTTC	CASSLSNRTKGYTF
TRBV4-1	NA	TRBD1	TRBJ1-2	TGCGCCAGCAGCCCCGTTGACCAGGGGGCGAGAGGCTACACCTTC	CASSPVDQGARGYTF
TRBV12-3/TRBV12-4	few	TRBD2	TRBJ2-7	TGTGCCAGCAGTCCTAGCGGGAGGGCATCGTACGAGCAGTACTTC	CASSPSGRASYEQYF
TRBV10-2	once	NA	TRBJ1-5	TGCGCCAGCAGTGAGTCAGCTGGGGGCCGTCAGCCCCAGCATTTT	CASSESAGGRQPQHF
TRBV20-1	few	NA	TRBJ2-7	TGCAGTGCTAGTAACCATGACTACGAGCAGTACTTC	CSASNHDYEQYF